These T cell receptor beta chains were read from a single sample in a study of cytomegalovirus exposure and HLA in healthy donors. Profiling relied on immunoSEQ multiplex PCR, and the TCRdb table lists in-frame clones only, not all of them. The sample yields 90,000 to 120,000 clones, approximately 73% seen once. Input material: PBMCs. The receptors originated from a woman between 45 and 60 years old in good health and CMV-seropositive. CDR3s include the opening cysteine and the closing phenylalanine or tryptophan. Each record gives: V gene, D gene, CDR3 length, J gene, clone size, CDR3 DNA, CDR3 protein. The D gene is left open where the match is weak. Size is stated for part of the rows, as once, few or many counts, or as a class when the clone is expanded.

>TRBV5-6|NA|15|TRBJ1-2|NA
TGTGCCAGCAGCTCCCCCCAGGGGATTATCTATGGCTACACCTTC
CASSSPQGIIYGYTF
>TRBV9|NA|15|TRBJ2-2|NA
TGTGCCAGCAGCGGGAGCGGAATCAACACCGGGGAGCTGTTTTTT
CASSGSGINTGELFF
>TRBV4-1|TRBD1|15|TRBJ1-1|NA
TGCGCCAGCAGCCAAGGGGCCTGGACAGGAAGGGAAGCTTTCTTT
CASSQGAWTGREAFF
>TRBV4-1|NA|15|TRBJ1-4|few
TGCGCCAGCAGCCAAGGGCTCGGGGGTAATGAAAAACTGTTTTTT
CASSQGLGGNEKLFF
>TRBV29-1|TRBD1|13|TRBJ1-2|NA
TGCAGCGTTACGGACAGGGGGCCGGTGGGCTACACCTTC
CSVTDRGPVGYTF
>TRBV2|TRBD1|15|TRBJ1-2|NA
TGTGCCAGCAGTGAATCGGCAGGGGGGTGGTATGGCTACACCTTC
CASSESAGGWYGYTF
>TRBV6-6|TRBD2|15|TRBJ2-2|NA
TGTGCCAGCAGTGATAGCGGGGGGAACACCGGGGAGCTGTTTTTT
CASSDSGGNTGELFF
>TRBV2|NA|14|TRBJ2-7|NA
TGTGCCAGCAGTGAAGTAGGGAGGTCCTACAAGCAGTACTTC
CASSEVGRSYKQYF
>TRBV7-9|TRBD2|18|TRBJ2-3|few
TGTGCCAGCAGCTCCCGGGGGAGGGCCCTTCTTACGACAGATACGCAGTATTTT
CASSSRGRALLTTDTQYF
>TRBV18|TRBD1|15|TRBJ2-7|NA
TGTGCCAGCTCACCCTCCGGGACAGGTCTTTACGAGCAGTACTTC
CASSPSGTGLYEQYF
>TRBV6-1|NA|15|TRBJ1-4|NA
TGTGCCAGCAGGGGAATGACAGGCCTTAATGAAAAACTGTTTTTT
CASRGMTGLNEKLFF
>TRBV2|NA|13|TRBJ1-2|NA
TGTGCCAGCAAAACAGGGCGAGGATATGGCTACACCTTC
CASKTGRGYGYTF
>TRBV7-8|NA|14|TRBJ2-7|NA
TGTGCCAGCAGCTTAGGCACGGGAGTCGACGAGCAGTACTTC
CASSLGTGVDEQYF
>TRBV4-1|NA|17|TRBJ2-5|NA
TGCGCCAGCAGCCAAGTGGAGCTAGCCCTGCCGGAAGAGACCCAGTACTTC
CASSQVELALPEETQYF
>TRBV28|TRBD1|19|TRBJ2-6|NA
TGTGCCAGCAGTTTAGAAACCGGGACAGGTACCTCTGGGGCCAACGTCCTGACTTTC
CASSLETGTGTSGANVLTF
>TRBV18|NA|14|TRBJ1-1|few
TGTGCCAGCTCACCAAGGGACTACTACACTGAAGCTTTCTTT
CASSPRDYYTEAFF
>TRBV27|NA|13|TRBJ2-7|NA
TGTGCCAGCAGTGGGGGGAGCTCCTACGAGCAGTACTTC
CASSGGSSYEQYF
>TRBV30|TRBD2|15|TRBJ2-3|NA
TGTGCCTCCCCGGGACTAGCGGGGGGCACAGATACGCAGTATTTT
CASPGLAGGTDTQYF
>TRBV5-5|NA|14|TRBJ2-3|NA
TGTGCCAGCAGCTTGAAGCAGGGCTCAGATACGCAGTATTTT
CASSLKQGSDTQYF
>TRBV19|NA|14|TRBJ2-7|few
TGTGCCAGTAGTATAGATTCACGAGCCGACGAGCAGTACTTC
CASSIDSRADEQYF
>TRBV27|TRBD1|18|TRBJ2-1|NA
TGTGCCAGCAGTTTAGCTGGGGGAGGACAGGGGGAATACAATGAGCAGTTCTTC
CASSLAGGGQGEYNEQFF
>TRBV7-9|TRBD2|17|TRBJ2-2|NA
TGTGCCAGCAGCCCCCGTACCAGCGGGAGTGGCACCGGGGAGCTGTTTTTT
CASSPRTSGSGTGELFF
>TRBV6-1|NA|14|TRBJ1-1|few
TGTGCCAGCAGCGAGGACACTTATGACACTGAAGCTTTCTTT
CASSEDTYDTEAFF
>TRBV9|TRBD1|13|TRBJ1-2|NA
TGTGCCAGCAGCGTAGGGGACAGACATGGCTACACCTTC
CASSVGDRHGYTF
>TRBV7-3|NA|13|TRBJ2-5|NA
TGTGCCAGCAGCGCACTAGCAGGGGAGACCCAGTACTTC
CASSALAGETQYF
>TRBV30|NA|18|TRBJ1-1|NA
TGTGCCTGGAGTGTCGATCCTATTACTGGGGAGGAGGTGACTGAAGCTTTCTTT
CAWSVDPITGEEVTEAFF
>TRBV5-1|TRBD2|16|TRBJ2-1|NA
TGCGCCAGCAGCTTGGTAACTAGCGGGAGGGGGAATGAGCAGTTCTTC
CASSLVTSGRGNEQFF
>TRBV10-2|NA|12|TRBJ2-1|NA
TGCGCCAGCAGCGCGTACCACAATGAGCAGTTCTTC
CASSAYHNEQFF
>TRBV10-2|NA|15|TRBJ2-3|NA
TGCGCCAGCAGTGAGGGGGCTGCTAGCACAGATACGCAGTATTTT
CASSEGAASTDTQYF
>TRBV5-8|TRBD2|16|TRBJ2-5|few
TGTGCCAGCAGCCATCGACTAGCGGGAAGTCTAGAGACCCAGTACTTC
CASSHRLAGSLETQYF
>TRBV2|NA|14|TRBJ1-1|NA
TGTGCCAGCAGTGAGAGGACAGCGAACACTGAAGCTTTCTTT
CASSERTANTEAFF
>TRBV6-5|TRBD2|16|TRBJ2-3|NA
TGTGCCAGCAGTTCCCAACTAGCGGGGGTGGAAGATACGCAGTATTTT
CASSSQLAGVEDTQYF
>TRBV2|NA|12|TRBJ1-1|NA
TGTGCCAGCAATAGCCTATTCACTGAAGCTTTCTTT
CASNSLFTEAFF
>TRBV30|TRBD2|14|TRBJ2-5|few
TGTGCCTGGAACCTGGGACTAGCGTCAGAGACCCAGTACTTC
CAWNLGLASETQYF
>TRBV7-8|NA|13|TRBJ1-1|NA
TGTGCCAGCAGCCTCACCGGAGGCACTGAAGCTTTCTTT
CASSLTGGTEAFF
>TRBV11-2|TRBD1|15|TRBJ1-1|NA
TGTGCCAGCAGCCAGACTGCCGGGACAGGGGTAAAAGCTTTCTTT
CASSQTAGTGVKAFF
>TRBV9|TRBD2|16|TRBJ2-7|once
TGTGCCAGCAGCGGACGACCCGGGACTAGCTGGAACGAGCAGTACTTC
CASSGRPGTSWNEQYF